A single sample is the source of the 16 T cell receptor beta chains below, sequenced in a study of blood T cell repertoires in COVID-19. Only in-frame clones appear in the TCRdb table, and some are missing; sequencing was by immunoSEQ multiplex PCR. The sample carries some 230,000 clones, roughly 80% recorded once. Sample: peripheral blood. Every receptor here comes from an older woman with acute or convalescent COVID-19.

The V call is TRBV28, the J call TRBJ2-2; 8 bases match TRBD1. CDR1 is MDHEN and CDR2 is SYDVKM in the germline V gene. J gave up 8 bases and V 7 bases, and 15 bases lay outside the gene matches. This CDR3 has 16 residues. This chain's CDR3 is CASKTGQADFFGELFF. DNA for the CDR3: TGTGCCAGCAAAACGGGACAGGCGGATTTTTTTGGGGAGCTGTTTTTT.

For the CDR3, the DNA is TGTGCCAGCGGAGGGGATGGAGTCACTGAAGCTTTCTTT. Protein product: CASGGDGVTEAFF. V usage is TRBV6-5 and J usage is TRBJ1-1, with a weak D call TRBD1 (5 bases). The length of the CDR3 is 13 residues. Germline V gives CDR1 MNHEY, CDR2 SVGAGI. The germline V and J ends were trimmed by 8 bases and 4 bases, with 14 bases remaining between them.

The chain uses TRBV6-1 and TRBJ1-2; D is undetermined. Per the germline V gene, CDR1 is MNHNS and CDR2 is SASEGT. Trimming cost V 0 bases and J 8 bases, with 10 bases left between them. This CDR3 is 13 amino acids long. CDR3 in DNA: TGTGCCAGCAGTGAAGCGAAGGCGCGGGGCTACACCTTC. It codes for CASSEAKARGYTF.

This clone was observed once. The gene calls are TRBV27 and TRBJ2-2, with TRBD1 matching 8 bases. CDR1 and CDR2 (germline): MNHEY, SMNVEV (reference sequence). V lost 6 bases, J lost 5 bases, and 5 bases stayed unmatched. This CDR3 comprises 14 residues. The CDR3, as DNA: TGTGCCAGCAGGGACAGGGCCGTGACCGGGGAGCTGTTTTTT. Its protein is CASRDRAVTGELFF.

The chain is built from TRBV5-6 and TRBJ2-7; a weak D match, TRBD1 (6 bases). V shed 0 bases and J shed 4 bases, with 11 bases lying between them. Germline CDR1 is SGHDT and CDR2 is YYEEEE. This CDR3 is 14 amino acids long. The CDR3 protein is CASSLGGPGYEQYF. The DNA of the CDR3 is TGTGCCAGCAGCTTGGGGGGGCCTGGATACGAGCAGTACTTC.

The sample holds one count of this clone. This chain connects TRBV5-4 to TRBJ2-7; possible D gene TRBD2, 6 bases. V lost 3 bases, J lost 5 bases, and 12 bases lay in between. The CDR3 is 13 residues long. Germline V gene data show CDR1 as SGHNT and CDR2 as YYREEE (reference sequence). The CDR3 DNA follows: TGTGCCAGCAGCTCGGGAGTATGGGACGAGCAGTACTTC. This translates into CASSSGVWDEQYF.

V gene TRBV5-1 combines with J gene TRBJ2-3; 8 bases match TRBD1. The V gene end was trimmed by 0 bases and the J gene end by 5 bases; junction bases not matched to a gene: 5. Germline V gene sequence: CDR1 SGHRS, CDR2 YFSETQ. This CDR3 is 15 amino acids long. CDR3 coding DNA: TGCGCCAGCAGCTTGGAGGACAGGGAGATAGATACGCAGTATTTT. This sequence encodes CASSLEDREIDTQYF.

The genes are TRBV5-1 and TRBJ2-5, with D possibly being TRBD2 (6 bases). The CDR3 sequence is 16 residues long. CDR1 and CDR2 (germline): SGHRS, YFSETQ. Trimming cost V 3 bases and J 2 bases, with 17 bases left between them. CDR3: CASSSRLGAFQETQYF. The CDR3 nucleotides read TGCGCCAGCAGCTCCCGACTAGGGGCATTTCAAGAGACCCAGTACTTC. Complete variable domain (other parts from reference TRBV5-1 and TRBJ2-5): KAGVTQTPRYLIKTRGQQVTLSCSPISGHRSVSWYQQTPGQGLQFLFEYFSETQRNKGNFPGRFSGRQFSNSRSEMNVSTLELGDSALYLCASSSRLGAFQETQYFGPGTRLLVL.

CDR3 coding DNA: TGTGCCAGCAGTTCACGTCCGGGACAGGGCCTCAACGAGCAGTACTTC. Residues: CASSSRPGQGLNEQYF. The rearrangement uses TRBV5-4 and TRBJ2-7, with 9 bases fitting TRBD1. J lost 5 bases, V lost 5 bases, and 14 bases had no gene match. The CDR3 extends over 16 amino acids. From germline, CDR1 is SGHNT and CDR2 YYREEE (reference sequence).

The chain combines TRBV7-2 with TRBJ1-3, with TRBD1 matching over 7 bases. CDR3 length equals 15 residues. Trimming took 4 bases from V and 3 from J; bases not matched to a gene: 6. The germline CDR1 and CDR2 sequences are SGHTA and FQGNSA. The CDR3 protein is CASSSLDRIGNTIYF. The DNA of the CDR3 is TGTGCCAGCAGCTCCCTGGACAGGATTGGAAACACCATATATTTT.

The CDR3 reads CASSRSSGSQGSYEQYF. The CDR3 DNA sequence: TGTGCCAGTAGTCGGTCAAGTGGTTCGCAGGGTTCCTACGAGCAGTACTTC. The rearrangement links TRBV19 to TRBJ2-7; maybe TRBD1 (5 bases). Germline V gives CDR1 LNHDA, CDR2 SQIVND (reference sequence). The CDR3 is 17 residues long. Trimming stripped 5 bases from V and 1 base from J, with 21 bases between. The whole variable domain, remainder taken from reference TRBV19 and TRBJ2-7, is DGGITQSPKYLFRKEGQNVTLSCEQNLNHDAMYWYRQDPGQGLRLIYYSQIVNDFQKGDIAEGYSVSREKKESFPLTVTSAQKNPTAFYLCASSRSSGSQGSYEQYFGPGTRLTVT.

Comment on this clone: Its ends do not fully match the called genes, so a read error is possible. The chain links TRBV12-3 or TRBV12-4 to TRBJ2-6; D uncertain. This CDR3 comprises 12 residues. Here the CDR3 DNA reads TGTGCCAGCAGTTTAAGAGCCAACGTCCTGGCTTTC. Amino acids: CASSLRANVLAF.

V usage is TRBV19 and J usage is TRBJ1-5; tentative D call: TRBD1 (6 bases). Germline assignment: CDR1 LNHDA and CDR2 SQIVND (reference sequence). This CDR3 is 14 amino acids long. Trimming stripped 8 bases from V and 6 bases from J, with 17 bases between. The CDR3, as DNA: TGTGCCAGTGATTCGGGTAAACAGGGTCAGCCCCAGCATTTT. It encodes CASDSGKQGQPQHF. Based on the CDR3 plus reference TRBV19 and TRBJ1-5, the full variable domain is DGGITQSPKYLFRKEGQNVTLSCEQNLNHDAMYWYRQDPGQGLRLIYYSQIVNDFQKGDIAEGYSVSREKKESFPLTVTSAQKNPTAFYLCASDSGKQGQPQHFGDGTRLSIL.

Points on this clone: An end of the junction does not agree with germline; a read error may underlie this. In nucleotides, the CDR3 is TGTGCCAGCAGCGAAGGAATGGGGACAAACTCCCTACGAGGAAACACCATATATTTT. As protein: CASSEGMGTNSLRGNTIYF. The chain is built from TRBV6-1 and TRBJ1-3; the D gene is possibly TRBD1 (6 bases). Germline V lookup: CDR1 MNHNS, CDR2 SASEGT. The CDR3 runs 19 residues.

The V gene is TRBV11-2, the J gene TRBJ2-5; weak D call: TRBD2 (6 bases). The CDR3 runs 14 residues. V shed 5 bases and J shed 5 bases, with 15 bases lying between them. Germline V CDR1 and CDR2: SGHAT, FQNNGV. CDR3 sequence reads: CASSLRGGDETQYF. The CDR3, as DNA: TGTGCCAGCAGCCTGCGGGGCGGTGACGAGACCCAGTACTTC.

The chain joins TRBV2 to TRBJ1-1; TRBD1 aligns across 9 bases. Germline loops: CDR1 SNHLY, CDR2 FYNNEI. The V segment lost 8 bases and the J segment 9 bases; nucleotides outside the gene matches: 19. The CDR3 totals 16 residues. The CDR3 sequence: CASPTGTGTNKRKAFF. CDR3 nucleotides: TGTGCCAGCCCCACCGGGACAGGGACTAACAAGAGAAAAGCTTTCTTT.